These 24 T cell receptor beta chains were sequenced from one sample in a study of blood T cell repertoires in COVID-19. Profiled with immunoSEQ multiplex PCR; TCRdb holds only in-frame clones, not every one. There are some 270,000 clones in the sample; around 88% occur only once, and 0.75% to 0.9% lies in the top ten. Material for sequencing was peripheral blood. Receptors originate from a man between 25 and 39 years old with acute or convalescent COVID-19.

The gene calls are TRBV28 and TRBJ2-3, with a possible D match to TRBD1 (5 bases). CDR1 and CDR2 from the germline V gene are MDHEN and SYDVKM. The CDR3 covers 16 residues. V lost 5 bases and J 2 bases, leaving 17 bases between the germline ends. The CDR3 DNA sequence: TGTGCCAGCAGTATCACCGCTGACAGATCCACAGATACGCAGTATTTT. Translated: CASSITADRSTDTQYF.

Written as DNA, the CDR3 is TGTGCCAGCAGCTTTAGGACAGGGAGGGGCTACACCTTC. It yields the protein CASSFRTGRGYTF. This chain links TRBV7-2 with TRBJ1-2; TRBD1 aligns across 8 bases. The trim removed 3 bases at V and 8 bases at J, leaving 5 bases unmatched. This CDR3 has 13 amino acids. Germline V CDR1 and CDR2: SGHTA, FQGNSA.

The rearrangement uses TRBV11-2 and TRBJ2-2, with D unresolved. The CDR3 runs 15 residues. Per germline, CDR1 SGHAT and CDR2 FQNNGV. Trimming removed 5 bases from V and 2 bases from J, with 12 bases in between. The CDR3 sequence is CASSDRGFNTGELFF. CDR3 nucleotides: TGTGCCAGCAGCGACCGCGGATTTAACACCGGGGAGCTGTTTTTT.

This clone was seen many times. The rearrangement links TRBV7-9 to TRBJ1-6; tentative D call: TRBD1 (5 bases). The germline V gene has CDR1 SEHNR and CDR2 FQNEAQ (reference sequence). V was pared by 5 bases and J by 7 bases, with 18 bases between. The CDR3 has 16 amino acids. CDR3 bases: TGTGCCAGCAGCCGAGGACACGGAGGGCTCAATTCACCCCTCCACTTT. Translation gives CASSRGHGGLNSPLHF.

J is TRBJ1-5 and V is TRBV28; weak D call: TRBD1 (5 bases). The V end was cut by 1 base, the J end by 4 bases, with 14 bases between. The CDR3 consists of 16 residues. Per the germline V gene, CDR1 is MDHEN and CDR2 is SYDVKM. CDR3 in amino acids: CASSLLRTLGNQPQHF. The CDR3 nucleotides read TGTGCCAGCAGTTTATTACGGACATTGGGAAATCAGCCCCAGCATTTT.

This clone was counted at least ten times. This same CDR3 is encoded by further DNA sequences in the sample. The CDR3 region is CASSIQGMNTEAFF. The CDR3 DNA reads TGTGCCAGTAGTATTCAGGGGATGAACACTGAAGCTTTCTTT. The V gene is TRBV19, the J gene TRBJ1-1; possibly TRBD1 for D (6 bases). The CDR3 is made up of 14 amino acids. V gave up 3 bases and J gave up 0 bases, with 8 bases separating them. The germline gives CDR1 LNHDA, CDR2 SQIVND (reference sequence).

The genes are TRBV9 and TRBJ2-2, with no clear D. The CDR3 is made up of 12 amino acids. V lost 0 bases to trimming and J lost 7 bases, with 4 bases between them. Germline V lookup: CDR1 SGDLS, CDR2 YYNGEE. CDR3 bases: TGTGCCAGCAGCGTAGATAACGGGGAGCTGTTTTTT. Amino acid sequence: CASSVDNGELFF.

This chain links TRBV28 with TRBJ1-1; D not certain. Trimming left V 6 bases short and J 8 bases short, with 16 bases between. CDR1 is MDHEN, CDR2 SYDVKM, per germline. The CDR3 covers 13 residues. The CDR3 protein is CASSVPPYSEAFF. The CDR3 nucleotides read TGTGCCAGCAGCGTACCCCCTTACAGCGAAGCTTTCTTT.

The chain uses TRBV4-1 and TRBJ1-1; D is unclear. The CDR3 has 16 amino acids. The V end was cut by 2 bases, the J end by 2 bases, with 15 bases between. CDR1 is MGHRA and CDR2 is YSYEKL in the germline V gene. In nucleotides, the CDR3 is TGCGCCAGCAGCCAACCTCCGGAGGGATATAACACTGAAGCTTTCTTT. As protein: CASSQPPEGYNTEAFF.

V is TRBV2 and J is TRBJ2-5; 10 nucleotides agree with TRBD2. J was trimmed by 5 bases and V by 6 bases; bases with no gene match: 6. The CDR3 sequence is 14 residues long. Germline V gene data show CDR1 as SNHLY and CDR2 as FYNNEI. Here the CDR3 DNA reads TGTGCCAGCAGGGGACTAGCGTTGGGGGAGACCCAGTACTTC. Amino acids: CASRGLALGETQYF. Full variable domain (rest looked up from reference TRBV2 and TRBJ2-5): EPEVTQTPSHQVTQMGQEVILRCVPISNHLYFYWYRQILGQKVEFLVSFYNNEISEKSEIFDDQFSVERPDGSNFTLKIRSTKLEDSAMYFCASRGLALGETQYFGPGTRLLVL.

The rearrangement joins TRBV7-3 to TRBJ1-1; TRBD1 agrees at 7 bases. Germline V CDR1 and CDR2: SGHTA, FQGTGA. The CDR3 is 15 amino acids. Trimming cost V 2 bases and J 2 bases; bases outside gene matches: 5. CDR3 nucleotide sequence: TGTGCCAGCAGCTTAGGTGGGACAGTAAACACTGAAGCTTTCTTT. Translation: CASSLGGTVNTEAFF. The full variable domain, with the rest looked up from reference TRBV7-3 and TRBJ1-1, is GAGVSQTPSNKVTEKGKYVELRCDPISGHTALYWYRQSLGQGPEFLIYFQGTGAADDSGLPNDRFFAVRPEGSVSTLKIQRTERGDSAVYLCASSLGGTVNTEAFFGQGTRLTVV.

The V gene is TRBV5-4, the J gene TRBJ2-1; unclear D gene. CDR3 length equals 14 residues. Trimming stripped 6 bases from V and 6 bases from J, with 16 bases between. Germline CDR1 SGHNT, CDR2 YYREEE (reference sequence). CDR3 DNA: TGTGCCAGCACCTCAACCCGAGGCCCCAATGAGCAGTTCTTC. Translated: CASTSTRGPNEQFF.

The chain recombines TRBV7-3 with TRBJ1-1; TRBD1 might be the D (5 bases). V lost 3 bases to trimming and J lost 1 base, with 6 bases between them. The germline V gene has CDR1 SGHTA and CDR2 FQGTGA. CDR3 length: 13 residues. Written as DNA, the CDR3 is TGTGCCAGCAGCTTGACAGAGAACACTGAAGCTTTCTTT. This gives the protein CASSLTENTEAFF.

The CDR3 protein is CASSQAGTADTQYF. As DNA, the CDR3 is TGCGCCAGCAGCCAGGCCGGGACAGCAGATACGCAGTATTTT. This rearrangement joins TRBV4-1 to TRBJ2-3, with TRBD1 identical over 7 bases. Per germline, CDR1 MGHRA and CDR2 YSYEKL. V trimming: 3 bases; J trimming: 4 bases; junction bases outside the gene matches: 4. The CDR3 spans 14 residues.

This chain uses TRBV29-1 with TRBJ1-2; TRBD1 agrees at 10 bases. The CDR3 covers 12 residues. V trimming: 3 bases; J trimming: 6 bases; junction bases outside the gene matches: 1. In germline, CDR1 is SQVTM, CDR2 ANQGSEA. The CDR3 DNA is TGCAGCGTTGAGGGACAGGGGCATGGCTACACCTTC. This codes for CSVEGQGHGYTF.

This chain links TRBV19 with TRBJ1-3; no reliable D call. This CDR3 has 15 residues. V shed 5 bases and J shed 0 bases, with 11 bases lying between them. Per germline, CDR1 LNHDA and CDR2 SQIVND (reference sequence). CDR3 loop: CASSQEGYSGNTIYF. The DNA of the CDR3 is TGTGCCAGTAGTCAGGAGGGCTACTCTGGAAACACCATATATTTT.

This rearrangement joins TRBV19 to TRBJ2-2; 10 bases are shared with TRBD1. CDR3 length: 14 amino acids. V lost 9 bases and J lost 4; bases outside the gene matches: 5. Germline V lookup: CDR1 LNHDA, CDR2 SQIVND (reference sequence). CDR3 coding DNA: TGTGCCAGCGACAGGGGGCGGGTCACCGGGGAGCTGTTTTTT. It translates to CASDRGRVTGELFF.

The chain recombines TRBV5-6 with TRBJ2-5; D possibly corresponds to TRBD2 (5 bases). Germline V gives CDR1 SGHDT, CDR2 YYEEEE. The CDR3 runs to 14 residues. Trimming took off 3 bases at V and 2 bases at J, with 11 bases between the two ends. The CDR3 DNA is TGTGCCAGCAGCTCACTAGTACTACAAGAGACCCAGTACTTC. Protein: CASSSLVLQETQYF.

This clone is a singleton in its sample. V and J are TRBV6-5 and TRBJ2-7; TRBD1 aligns across 7 bases. CDR1 and CDR2 from the germline V gene are MNHEY and SVGAGI. The CDR3 totals 16 residues. With 2 bases clipped from V and 5 bases from J, the junction kept 12 bases outside the gene matches. The CDR3 DNA follows: TGTGCCAGCAGTTACACTGGACAGGCAAGTGAGGACGAGCAGTACTTC. Protein product: CASSYTGQASEDEQYF.

The genes are TRBV5-1 and TRBJ2-3; TRBD1 matches at 7 bases. After removal of 4 bases from V and 2 bases from J, the junction contained 19 bases not matched to a gene. The germline gives CDR1 SGHRS, CDR2 YFSETQ. CDR3 length: 19 amino acids. This chain's CDR3 is CASSNTWDSPDPFTDTQYF. The CDR3 bases are TGCGCCAGCAGCAATACGTGGGACAGCCCTGACCCATTCACAGATACGCAGTATTTT.

The chain recombines TRBV6-1 with TRBJ1-2; 8 nucleotides align to TRBD1. Trimming at V came to 3 bases and at J to 4 bases, leaving 4 bases not matched to a gene. The CDR3 is 14 residues long. Germline V lookup: CDR1 MNHNS, CDR2 SASEGT. CDR3 sequence (DNA): TGTGCCAGCAGTGACAGGGGGCGCGCCTATGGCTACACCTTC. Amino acid sequence: CASSDRGRAYGYTF.

This chain joins TRBV15 and TRBJ2-7, with 11 bases that match TRBD1. Germline CDR1 reads LNHNV; CDR2 reads YYDKDF (reference sequence). Losses at the gene ends were 1 base for V and 3 bases for J; bases not matched to a gene: 5. CDR3 length: 16 amino acids. The CDR3 coding sequence is TGTGCCACCAGCAGAGGGGGACAGGGGGGATACTACGAGCAGTACTTC. Translation gives CATSRGGQGGYYEQYF.

The chain joins TRBV18 to TRBJ2-1; D is perhaps TRBD2 (5 bases). From germline, CDR1 is KGHSH and CDR2 LQKENI. The CDR3 spans 13 residues. With 5 bases removed from V and 10 bases from J, the gap between germline ends came to 15 bases. Written as DNA, the CDR3 is TGTGCCAGCTCAGTTTCCGCCGGGGTCGAGCAGTTCTTC. It is translated as CASSVSAGVEQFF.

The V and J genes are TRBV3-1 (or the pseudogene TRBV3-2) and TRBJ2-1; the match to TRBD1 covers 7 bases. Germline V CDR1 and CDR2: LGHDT, YNNKEL (reference sequence). The CDR3 extends over 15 amino acids. The J segment lost 7 bases and the V segment lost 2 bases, leaving 8 bases of the junction unmatched. As DNA, the CDR3 is TGTGCCAGCAGCCAAATGACAGGGTGGTTGAATGAGCAGTTCTTC. Translating gives CASSQMTGWLNEQFF.